One sample yielded the 12 T cell receptor beta chains listed below, sequenced in a study of blood T cell repertoires in COVID-19. Sequencing was performed with immunoSEQ multiplex PCR; in TCRdb, only in-frame clones are kept and a portion is missing. This sample has about 200,000 clones, with around nine tenths found just once. The sample consisted of peripheral blood. These receptors all come from a man aged 45 to 65 with COVID-19, enrolled during active disease.

The chain couples TRBV6-5 to TRBJ2-6; no clear D gene. The germline V gene encodes CDR1 MNHEY and CDR2 SVGAGI. CDR3 size: 14 residues. V gave up 5 bases and J gave up 4 bases, with 9 bases separating them. The CDR3 sequence is CASSQTRGANVLTF. CDR3 in DNA: TGTGCCAGCAGTCAAACGAGGGGGGCCAACGTCCTGACTTTC.

The chain joins TRBV5-3 to TRBJ1-2, with D uncertain. TRBV5-3 is reported as an ORF; its role is uncertain. The CDR3 extends over 13 amino acids. V was shortened by 5 bases and J by 4 bases, with 12 bases between the two germline ends. CDR3 sequence (DNA): TGTGCCAGAAGAGCAATTTTGCCCTATGGCTACACCTTC. It yields the protein CARRAILPYGYTF.

The chain recombines TRBV7-2 with TRBJ1-1; D gene ambiguous. Trimming removed 5 bases at V and 0 bases at J, with 16 bases between. CDR1 and CDR2 (germline): SGHTA, FQGNSA. The CDR3 consists of 16 residues. The CDR3 coding sequence is TGTGCCAGCAGCCCCCCCGGGAGGGAGTTGAACACTGAAGCTTTCTTT. Residues: CASSPPGRELNTEAFF. Drawing the rest from reference TRBV7-2 and TRBJ1-1, the complete variable domain is GAGVSQSPSNKVTEKGKDVELRCDPISGHTALYWYRQSLGQGLEFLIYFQGNSAPDKSGLPSDRFSAERTGGSVSTLTIQRTQQEDSAVYLCASSPPGRELNTEAFFGQGTRLTVV.

This clone was detected once. The V gene is TRBV14, the J gene TRBJ2-7, with D perhaps matching TRBD2 (5 bases). Germline values: CDR1 SGHDN, CDR2 FVKESK. The CDR3 runs to 17 residues. V was trimmed by 5 bases and J by 3 bases, leaving 23 bases between them. CDR3 DNA: TGTGCCAGCAGCGAGATCATAGGACGGGGATCGGGCTACGAGCAGTACTTC. Translation gives CASSEIIGRGSGYEQYF.

This clone has a handful of counts. The rearrangement joins TRBV19 to TRBJ1-2, with 8 bases matching TRBD1. Germline CDR1 reads LNHDA; CDR2 reads SQIVND (reference sequence). The ends lost 6 bases at V and 3 bases at J; junction bases unmatched: 9. This CDR3 has 15 residues. CDR3 protein: CASREWGQVDYGYTF. In DNA, the CDR3 is TGTGCCAGTAGGGAGTGGGGACAGGTTGACTATGGCTACACCTTC.

The rearrangement uses TRBV28 and TRBJ1-4; D not certain. The germline CDR1 and CDR2 sequences are MDHEN and SYDVKM. The CDR3 length is 16 residues. V lost 3 bases and J 1 base, leaving 12 bases between the germline ends. The CDR3 sequence is CASSFGVGVTNEKLFF. In DNA, the CDR3 is TGTGCCAGCAGTTTCGGTGTCGGGGTAACTAATGAAAAACTGTTTTTT. Full variable domain (rest looked up from reference TRBV28 and TRBJ1-4): DVKVTQSSRYLVKRTGEKVFLECVQDMDHENMFWYRQDPGLGLRLIYFSYDVKMKEKGDIPEGYSVSREKKERFSLILESASTNQTSMYLCASSFGVGVTNEKLFFGSGTQLSVL.

This clone appeared a few times. V is TRBV2 and J is TRBJ2-7; D is perhaps TRBD1 (5 bases). Germline V gives CDR1 SNHLY, CDR2 FYNNEI. V dropped 6 bases and J dropped 5 bases, with 14 bases sitting between them. CDR3 size: 13 residues. Here the CDR3 reads CASSRQGFNEQYF. CDR3 DNA sequence: TGTGCCAGCAGCCGGCAGGGATTCAACGAGCAGTACTTC.

The V and J genes are TRBV5-6 and TRBJ2-3, with no clear D. The V end was cut by 4 bases, the J end by 6 bases, with 9 bases between. CDR1 and CDR2 (germline): SGHDT, YYEEEE. This CDR3 comprises 12 residues. DNA of the CDR3: TGTGCCAGCAGCACGGCGGCGGATACGCAGTATTTT. Translated: CASSTAADTQYF.

The CDR3 here is CASSAQGSTTGELFF. The CDR3 DNA is TGTGCCAGCAGCGCTCAGGGGAGTACCACCGGGGAGCTGTTTTTT. The V gene is TRBV5-5, the J gene TRBJ2-2; D might be TRBD1 (6 bases). Per the germline V gene, CDR1 is SGHKS and CDR2 is YYEKEE (reference sequence). CDR3 length equals 15 residues. V shed 4 bases and J shed 4 bases, with 14 bases lying between them.

The chain is built from TRBV18 and TRBJ2-7; 9 nucleotides line up with TRBD1. CDR1 and CDR2 from the germline V gene are KGHSH and LQKENI. The length of the CDR3 is 16 residues. The V segment lost 6 bases and the J segment 5 bases; nucleotides outside the gene matches: 14. Here the CDR3 reads CASSRRAGTGYDEQYF. CDR3 in DNA: TGTGCCAGCTCCCGACGGGCCGGGACAGGGTACGACGAGCAGTACTTC.

This chain uses TRBV6-4 with TRBJ2-3, with TRBD2 matching over 10 bases. The J segment lost 4 bases and the V segment lost 5 bases, leaving 0 bases of the junction unmatched. This CDR3 has 13 amino acids. Germline values: CDR1 MRHNA, CDR2 SNTAGT. In nucleotides, the CDR3 is TGTGCCAGCAGTAGCGGGAGGGCAGATACGCAGTATTTT. Protein: CASSSGRADTQYF.

The V gene is TRBV6-5, the J gene TRBJ1-4; D call uncertain. This CDR3 region has 14 residues. Germline assignment: CDR1 MNHEY and CDR2 SVGAGI. Trimming removed 7 bases from V and 0 bases from J, with 9 bases in between. Here the CDR3 reads CASTTLATNEKLFF. Here the CDR3 DNA reads TGTGCCAGCACTACGTTGGCAACTAATGAAAAACTGTTTTTT.